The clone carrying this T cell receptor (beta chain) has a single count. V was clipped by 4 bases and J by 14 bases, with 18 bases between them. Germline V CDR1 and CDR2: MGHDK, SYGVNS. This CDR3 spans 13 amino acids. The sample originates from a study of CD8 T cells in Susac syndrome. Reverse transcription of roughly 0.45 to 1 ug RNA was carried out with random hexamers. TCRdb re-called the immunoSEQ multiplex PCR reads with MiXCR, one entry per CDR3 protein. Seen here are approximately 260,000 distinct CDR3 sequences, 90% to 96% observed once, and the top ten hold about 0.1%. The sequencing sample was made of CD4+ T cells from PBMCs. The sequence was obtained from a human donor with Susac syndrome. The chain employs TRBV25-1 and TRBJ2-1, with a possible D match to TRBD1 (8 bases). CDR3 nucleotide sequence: TGTGCCAGCAGTGGCGTGATACAGGGGGGGGAGTTCTTC. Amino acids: CASSGVIQGGEFF.